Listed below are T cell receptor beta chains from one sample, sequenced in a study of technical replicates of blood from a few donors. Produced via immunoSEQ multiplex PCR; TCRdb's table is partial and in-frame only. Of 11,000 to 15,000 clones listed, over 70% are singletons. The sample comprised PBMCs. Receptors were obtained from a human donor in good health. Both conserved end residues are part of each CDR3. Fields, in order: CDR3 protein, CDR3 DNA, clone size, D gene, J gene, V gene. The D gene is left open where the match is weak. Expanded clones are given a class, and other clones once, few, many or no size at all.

CASSLGTRSETQYF | TGTGCCAGCAGTTTGGGGACTAGAAGTGAGACCCAGTACTTC | - | TRBD2 | TRBJ2-5 | TRBV27
CASSLQGLAEDEQYF | TGTGCCAGCAGCTTACAGGGGTTAGCGGAGGATGAGCAGTACTTC | - | - | TRBJ2-5 | TRBV5-6
CASSPLRPGIGSGELFF | TGTGCCAGCTCACCACTCCGGCCGGGAATTGGGTCCGGGGAGCTGTTTTTT | - | - | TRBJ2-2 | TRBV18
CASSSGQVSRDEQYF | TGTGCCAGCAGCTCCGGACAGGTCTCTCGGGACGAGCAGTACTTC | few | TRBD1 | TRBJ2-7 | TRBV7-9
CASSQVRTSGLQGEQFF | TGTGCCAGCAGCCAAGTCCGAACTAGCGGTCTCCAGGGTGAGCAGTTCTTC | - | TRBD2 | TRBJ2-1 | TRBV14
CASRGQGLEKLFF | TGTGCCAGCAGAGGACAGGGATTAGAAAAACTGTTTTTT | - | TRBD1 | TRBJ1-4 | TRBV2
CVRSPGPRSYEQYF | TGTGTCAGAAGCCCAGGTCCTCGCTCCTACGAGCAGTACTTC | few | - | TRBJ2-7 | TRBV7-5
CASSNSGPRTDTQYF | TGTGCCAGTAGTAATAGCGGGCCTCGCACAGATACGCAGTATTTT | - | TRBD2 | TRBJ2-3 | TRBV19
CASSPNSAGNYGYTF | TGTGCCAGCTCACCAAATTCGGCAGGAAACTATGGCTACACCTTC | - | - | TRBJ1-2 | TRBV18
CASSDGREGPYNEQFF | TGTGCCAGCAGTGATGGGCGGGAGGGCCCTTACAATGAGCAGTTCTTC | - | TRBD2 | TRBJ2-1 | TRBV6-1
CAWSGTGLPEAFF | TGTGCCTGGAGTGGGACAGGGTTGCCTGAAGCTTTCTTT | - | TRBD1 | TRBJ1-1 | TRBV30
CSVSVLYEQYF | TGCAGTGTGTCAGTTCTCTACGAGCAGTACTTC | - | - | TRBJ2-7 | TRBV20-1
CASSLAPGGPTDTQYF | TGTGCCAGCAGTTTAGCTCCCGGAGGGCCAACAGATACGCAGTATTTT | - | - | TRBJ2-3 | TRBV27